The 25 T cell receptor beta chains reported below all come from one sample, sequenced in a study of T cells in Graves' hyperthyroidism and ophthalmopathy. The source material, RNA transcripts, was used to amplify TCR beta CDR3 regions. HTBI primers were employed in a first-round RT-PCR of the TCR CDR3. TCRdb re-called the multiplex PCR reads through MiXCR, storing one row per CDR3 protein. The sample gives about 660,000 distinct CDR3 sequences, 40% to 55% of which show up once; about 7.2% is in the top ten. Sequenced material: peripheral blood or thyroid tissue (not recorded which). All receptors derive from an adult man with Graves' disease, either hyperthyroidism or ophthalmopathy (not recorded which).

CDR3: CASSEPRGENSPLHF. In nucleotides, the CDR3 is TGTGCCAGCAGTGAACCCAGGGGGGAGAATTCACCCCTCCACTTT. The chain employs TRBV12-3 or TRBV12-4 and TRBJ1-6; 7 bases are shared with TRBD1. This CDR3 has 15 residues. V gave up 5 bases and J gave up 7 bases; unmatched junction bases: 8.

At least ten counts were recorded for this clonotype. V and J are TRBV29-1 and TRBJ2-7; 11 positions match TRBD1. This CDR3 is 13 amino acids long. J gave up 6 bases and V 7 bases, and 8 bases lay outside the gene matches. Germline V lookup: CDR1 SQVTM, CDR2 ANQGSEA. The CDR3 is CSAVGQGAGEQYF. CDR3 nucleotides: TGCAGCGCAGTAGGACAGGGGGCGGGCGAGCAGTACTTC.

This chain uses TRBV12-3 or TRBV12-4 with TRBJ1-2, with D possibly TRBD1 on 5 matching bases. The V end was cut by 6 bases, the J end by 2 bases, with 16 bases between. This CDR3 is built from 15 residues. The CDR3 protein is CASRNTGTGNYGYTF. The CDR3 region has the DNA TGTGCCAGCAGAAACACCGGGACGGGGAACTATGGCTACACCTTC.

The table lists this clonotype with many counts. This chain links TRBV5-1 with TRBJ1-2; 8 positions agree with TRBD1. The germline gives CDR1 SGHRS, CDR2 YFSETQ. Trimming took 5 bases from V and 4 from J; bases not matched to a gene: 10. The CDR3 length is 15 residues. Here the CDR3 DNA reads TGCGCCAGCAGTAACGGACAGGGAGGGGCCTATGGCTACACCTTC. It is translated as CASSNGQGGAYGYTF.

The CDR3 DNA reads TGTGCCAGCAGCCCAGGACAGGGATATGTCAATCAGCCCCAGCATTTT. Its translation is CASSPGQGYVNQPQHF. The rearrangement links TRBV2 to TRBJ1-5, with 8 nucleotides matching TRBD1. The germline V gene has CDR1 SNHLY and CDR2 FYNNEI. The CDR3 contains 16 residues. V shed 6 bases, J shed 3 bases, and the junction held 10 bases outside the gene matches.

CDR3 DNA sequence: TGTGCCAGCTCACCATTCGGGACAGCATATGATGGCTACACCTTC. Translated, it gives CASSPFGTAYDGYTF. V is TRBV5-4 and J is TRBJ1-2, with 7 bases lining up with TRBD1. Looked up from germline, CDR1 is SGHNT and CDR2 is YYREEE (reference sequence). V shed 7 bases and J 6 bases; nucleotides not matched to a gene: 15. This CDR3 contains 15 residues.

In the case of this clonotype: Lacking the conserved final phenylalanine or tryptophan, this CDR3 likely reflects a read error. The DNA is omitted, as the CDR3 cannot be located on it reliably, and the CDR3 follows TCRdb's listing. CDR3 in amino acids: CASSLNEKGRG. The gene calls are TRBV7-2 and TRBJ1-4; the D call TRBD1 from the table was never checked on the DNA. Germline values: CDR1 SGHTA, CDR2 FQGNSA. The CDR3 length equals 11 residues, ends included.

CDR3 in DNA: TGTGCCAGCGCCAGACAGGGGGCGGGTCGTCAAGAGACCCAGTACTTC. It encodes CASARQGAGRQETQYF. The chain combines TRBV2 with TRBJ2-5, with 10 bases aligning to TRBD1. The ends lost 8 bases at V and 2 bases at J; junction bases unmatched: 11. This CDR3 has 16 amino acids. Germline V lookup: CDR1 SNHLY, CDR2 FYNNEI.

In its sample, this clonotype was seen many times. The chain joins TRBV24-1 to TRBJ1-2; D unclear. Trimming pared 4 bases from V and 4 bases from J, leaving 12 bases between. Looked up from germline, CDR1 is KGHDR and CDR2 is SFDVKD. The CDR3 contains 14 residues. The CDR3 DNA sequence: TGTGCCACCAGTGAAGAGGGATCTCCCTATGGCTACACCTTC. The encoded protein is CATSEEGSPYGYTF.

The V gene is TRBV20-1, the J gene TRBJ1-1; TRBD1 aligns across 8 bases. With V trimmed by 6 bases and J by 1 base, 7 bases remained unmatched. This CDR3 has 14 residues. CDR1 and CDR2 (germline): DFQATT, SNEGSKA (reference sequence). The CDR3 bases are TGCAGTGCGAGTGGACAGGGAACGAACACTGAAGCTTTCTTT. It codes for CSASGQGTNTEAFF.

This clonotype has only a few counts. A much larger clone sits a single nucleotide away, making a read error possible. The rearrangement joins TRBV7-9 to TRBJ1-6, with 7 bases fitting TRBD1. The length of the CDR3 is 15 residues. Trimming took 6 bases from V and 8 from J; bases not matched to a gene: 10. In germline, CDR1 is SEHNR, CDR2 FQNEAQ (reference sequence). The CDR3, as DNA: TGTGCCAGCAGTCCCCCGGGACAGAACGATTCACCCCTCCACTTT. Amino acids: CASSPPGQNDSPLHF.

The genes are TRBV20-1 and TRBJ1-5; 7 bases agree with TRBD1. V was clipped by 6 bases and J by 6 bases; unmatched bases: 8. The CDR3 is 13 amino acids. Germline values: CDR1 DFQATT, CDR2 SNEGSKA (reference sequence). CDR3 region: CSAPDRVGQPQHF. The CDR3 bases are TGCAGTGCCCCAGACAGGGTTGGTCAGCCCCAGCATTTT.

In this sample, this clonotype turned up a few times. The V and J genes are TRBV20-1 and TRBJ2-7; 7 bases agree with TRBD2. J lost 4 bases, V lost 6 bases, and 9 bases had no gene match. CDR3 length: 13 amino acids. CDR1 is DFQATT, CDR2 SNEGSKA, per germline (reference sequence). Here the CDR3 DNA reads TGCAGTGCGGGGGGGGTTTGGGGATACGAGCAGTACTTC. Protein product: CSAGGVWGYEQYF.

With regard to this clonotype: Given a much more abundant clone one base away, this may be a read error. No conserved phenylalanine or tryptophan ends this CDR3, so it is likely a read error. This chain connects TRBV4-2 to TRBJ1-4; 8 nucleotides agree with TRBD1. CDR3 length: 14 residues. Germline CDR1 LGHNA, CDR2 YNFKEQ. With V trimmed by 5 bases and J by 4 bases, 3 bases remained unmatched. CDR3 sequence: CASSEGQGNEKLFL. The CDR3 bases are TGTGCCAGCAGCGAAGGACAGGGTAATGAAAAACTGTTTCTT.

This CDR3 reads CSVADRAHQPQHF. CDR3 nucleotides: TGCAGCGTCGCGGACAGGGCCCATCAGCCCCAGCATTTT. The chain has TRBV29-1 and TRBJ1-5; TRBD1 aligns across 8 bases. V lost 6 bases to trimming and J lost 5 bases; unmatched junction nucleotides: 6. Germline values: CDR1 SQVTM, CDR2 ANQGSEA. This CDR3 has 13 amino acids.

This clonotype was seen a few times. The V and J genes are TRBV11-1 and TRBJ1-2, with 8 bases lining up with TRBD1. V trimming: 4 bases; J trimming: 8 bases; junction bases outside the gene matches: 15. This CDR3 is built from 16 residues. The germline V gene has CDR1 SGHAT and CDR2 FQDESV (reference sequence). The DNA for the CDR3 is TGTGCCAGCAGCTCCAGGGGGCAGTTAGCCTTCGGAGGCTACACCTTC. Translated: CASSSRGQLAFGGYTF. The full variable domain, in which reference TRBV11-1 and TRBJ1-2 provide the parts outside the CDR3, is EAEVAQSPRYKITEKSQAVAFWCDPISGHATLYWYRQILGQGPELLVQFQDESVVDDSQLPKDRFSAERLKGVDSTLKIQPAELGDSAMYLCASSSRGQLAFGGYTFGSGTRLTVV.

The V call is TRBV7-2, the J call TRBJ1-3; unclear D gene. The V gene lost 1 base and the J gene lost 2 bases, with 12 bases spanning the gap. The CDR3 consists of 16 residues. Per germline, CDR1 SGHTA and CDR2 FQGNSA. The CDR3 protein is CASSLGERGPGNTIYF. The CDR3 nucleotides are TGTGCCAGCAGCTTAGGGGAGCGAGGACCTGGAAACACCATATATTTT.

This chain connects TRBV2 to TRBJ1-1, with a possible D match to TRBD1 (5 bases). Trimming took 5 bases from V and 2 from J, leaving 15 bases between them. The CDR3 runs 15 residues. Per the germline V gene, CDR1 is SNHLY and CDR2 is FYNNEI. The CDR3 DNA sequence: TGTGCCAGCAGTCCCCGGGGCAGCATAAACACTGAAGCTTTCTTT. Protein product: CASSPRGSINTEAFF.

This chain uses TRBV19 with TRBJ2-7, with 8 bases aligning to TRBD1. Trimming at V came to 5 bases and at J to 8 bases, leaving 14 bases not matched to a gene. This CDR3 is built from 15 residues. The germline CDR1 and CDR2 sequences are LNHDA and SQIVND (reference sequence). This CDR3 is CASSVTGEAKPQQYF. The DNA of the CDR3 is TGTGCCAGTAGTGTGACAGGGGAGGCTAAGCCCCAGCAGTACTTC.

This clonotype was seen a handful of times. The CDR3 region has the DNA TGCAGTGCTTTTTGGACGGAAAACTATGGCTACACCTTC. As protein: CSAFWTENYGYTF. The V gene is TRBV20-1, the J gene TRBJ1-2; D is unclear. V lost 5 bases and J lost 2, with 12 bases in between. The CDR3 loop spans 13 amino acids. The germline CDR1 and CDR2 sequences are DFQATT and SNEGSKA (reference sequence).

This clonotype was observed a few times. J is TRBJ1-1 and V is TRBV7-3; D gene unclear. V shed 6 bases and J shed 2 bases, with 10 bases lying between them. In germline, CDR1 is SGHTA, CDR2 FQGTGA. The CDR3 runs to 13 residues. The CDR3 loop reads CASSKGPNTEAFF. As DNA, the CDR3 is TGTGCCAGCAGTAAAGGCCCAAACACTGAAGCTTTCTTT.

The DNA of the CDR3 is TGTGCCAGCGGGGGTCGAGCCGGGACTAAAAATTCACCCCTCCACTTT. Translated, it gives CASGGRAGTKNSPLHF. V and J are TRBV6-5 and TRBJ1-6, with D possibly TRBD1 on 5 matching bases. Germline CDR1 reads MNHEY; CDR2 reads SVGAGI. The CDR3 length is 16 residues. V was shortened by 8 bases and J by 7 bases, with 21 bases between the two germline ends.

This clonotype was picked up many times. The chain links TRBV20-1 to TRBJ1-2; a weak D match, TRBD1 (6 bases). Germline V lookup: CDR1 DFQATT, CDR2 SNEGSKA (reference sequence). This CDR3 comprises 13 residues. Trimming took 2 bases from V and 3 from J, leaving 10 bases between them. CDR3 coding DNA: TGCAGTGCTAGACCAACAGGGTACTATGGCTACACCTTC. Its translation: CSARPTGYYGYTF.

The V call is TRBV29-1, the J call TRBJ2-2; a weak D match, TRBD1 (7 bases). V was pared by 4 bases and J by 8 bases, with 14 bases between. The CDR3 covers 13 residues. CDR1 and CDR2 from the germline V gene are SQVTM and ANQGSEA. CDR3 loop: CSVVAGGGGELFF. The CDR3 DNA follows: TGCAGCGTTGTGGCAGGGGGAGGTGGGGAGCTGTTTTTT.

This chain uses TRBV7-9 with TRBJ1-1; TRBD1 aligns across 9 bases. Per germline, CDR1 SEHNR and CDR2 FQNEAQ (reference sequence). The V and J ends lost 2 bases and 6 bases, in that order; junction bases with no gene match: 16. The CDR3 extends over 18 amino acids. CDR3 residues: CASSLNQGDRDREAEAFF. CDR3 sequence (DNA): TGTGCCAGCAGCTTAAATCAAGGAGACCGGGACAGGGAGGCTGAAGCTTTCTTT.